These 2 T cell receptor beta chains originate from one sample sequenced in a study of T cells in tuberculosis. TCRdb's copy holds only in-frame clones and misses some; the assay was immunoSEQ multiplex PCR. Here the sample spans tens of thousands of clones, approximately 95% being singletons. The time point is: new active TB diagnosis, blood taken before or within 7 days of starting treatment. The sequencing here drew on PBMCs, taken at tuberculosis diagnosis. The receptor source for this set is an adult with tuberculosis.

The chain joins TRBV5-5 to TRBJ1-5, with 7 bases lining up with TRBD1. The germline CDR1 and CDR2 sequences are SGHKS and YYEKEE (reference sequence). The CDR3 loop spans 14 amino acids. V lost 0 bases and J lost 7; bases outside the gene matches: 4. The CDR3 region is CASSLVTGDQPQHF. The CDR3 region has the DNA TGTGCCAGCAGCTTGGTTACAGGGGACCAGCCCCAGCATTTT.

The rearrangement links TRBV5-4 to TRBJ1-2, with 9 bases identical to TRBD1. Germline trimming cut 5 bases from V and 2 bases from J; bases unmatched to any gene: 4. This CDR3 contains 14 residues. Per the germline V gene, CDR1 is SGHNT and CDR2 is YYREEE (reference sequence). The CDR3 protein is CASRQGQGNYGYTF. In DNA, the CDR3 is TGTGCCAGCAGACAGGGACAGGGCAACTATGGCTACACCTTC.